The entry below gives a single T cell receptor (beta chain) sequence along with its context. This clonotype was recorded a few times. Its antigen specificity is not known. No much larger clone is present one base from it, and per-base qualities are unavailable. This record belongs to a study of vaccination and CD4 T cells after COVID-19 (dated by TCRdb to 2022 to 2024). Turning to the overall study: Convalescent patients had a positive SARS-CoV-2 result on nasal swab PCR, and of these patients, under ten had mild disease and one had severe disease. The convalescent cohort comprised six males and four females, including two Hispanic individuals, seven Caucasians, two Asians and one multiracial person. Each participant got two doses of either the Pfizer-BioNTech BNT162b2 vaccine (n=8) or the Moderna mRNA-1273 vaccine (n=2). Post-COVID blood samples from convalescent patients were collected a median of around 100 days after diagnosis, with a range of 35 to 161 days. Post-vaccine blood samples were taken a median of 72 days after the second vaccine dose, with a range of roughly 13 to 250 days. In nine to eleven COVID-19 convalescent patients and a few infection-naive healthy vaccine recipients, researchers compared the spike-specific CD4+ TCR repertoire from before mRNA vaccination with the repertoire from after. General conclusions and limits of the study: The median number of SARS-CoV-2-reactive clonotypes rose from 20 to 25 after infection to a few dozen after vaccination, but the change was not significant. Of the vaccine-specific clones in convalescent patients, 304 of 307, or nearly all, reacted only to SARS-CoV-2 spike and did not cross-react with common cold coronaviruses. Only a relatively small number of convalescent patients were included in the study, and early timepoints following natural infection were not analyzed. Among convalescent patients, a median about 86% of the SARS-CoV-2-reactive clones seen after vaccination appeared only after vaccination, which suggests priming specific to the vaccine.

The positive SARS-CoV-2 PCR tests of the convalescent patients were dated from March to December 2020, before the Alpha, Beta and Delta variants emerged in the United States. Ficoll-Paque Plus gradient centrifugation was used to isolate PBMCs from whole blood, and the isolated PBMCs were then either used fresh or cryopreserved at -140C. The CDR3, cysteine through phenylalanine, is 11 amino acids long. Only CDR3 DNA is held: 33 bases, read in frame from base 1. Trimming takes 7 bases from V and 8 bases from J, and the germline ends sit 9 bases apart. The germline V gene supplies CDR1 MNHNS and CDR2 SASEGT. Libraries were prepared through PCR. Sequencer: Illumina iSeq 100. In the original analysis: Non-productive sequences were filtered out, and CDR3s that did not start with C, did not end with F or W, or were shorter than 7 amino acids were discarded. Levenshtein distances (stringdist) and unrooted phylogenetic trees (ape) in R version 3.6.1 were used to assess CDR3 homology. Clones were called with MiXCR by TCRdb after fastp trimmed the public reads at Q25, and only in-frame beta chains were retained. Each entry is one CDR3 protein sequence, shown with its most common DNA and genes. These V and J calls originate from TCRdb's pipeline instead of the authors' own analysis. This sample comprises around 19,000 distinct CDR3 sequences, 55% to 65% of them detected only once. The top ten clonotypes cover approximately 1% of the sample.

The chain was built from TRBV6-1 and TRBJ2-1; the D gene is perhaps TRBD2, from 5 matching bases. The TCR comes from a human donor who had recovered from COVID-19. The material sequenced was CD4+ T cells from blood, taken before SARS-CoV-2 vaccination. The CDR3 reads CASIRADEQFF. The DNA reads as follows: TGTGCCAGCATCCGAGCGGATGAGCAGTTCTTC.